A single sample gave rise to the 27 T cell receptor beta chains below, sequenced in a study of T-cell memory formation after mild COVID-19. Each CDR3 protein is one row after TCRdb ran MiXCR on the 5' RACE reads. Here the sample spans more than 150,000 distinct CDR3 sequences, over 20% being singletons. The source material was PBMCs or a T cell subset sorted from them (not recorded which). The receptors here all came from an adult woman who had mild COVID-19 (a few samples of this study predate the infection). Cell type and time point are not known.

V gene TRBV24-1 combines with J gene TRBJ1-5, with no clear D. Germline assignment: CDR1 KGHDR and CDR2 SFDVKD. V lost 5 bases and J 0 bases, leaving 7 bases between the germline ends. The CDR3 contains 14 residues. The DNA for the CDR3 is TGTGCCACCAGTGGACCGAATAGCAATCAGCCCCAGCATTTT. Amino acid sequence: CATSGPNSNQPQHF.

The chain joins TRBV7-8 to TRBJ2-7; D possibly matches TRBD1 or TRBD2 (6 bases each). Trimming left V 3 bases short and J 4 bases short, with 10 bases between. CDR3 length: 13 residues. Germline CDR1 and CDR2: SGHVS and FQNEAQ. For the CDR3, the DNA is TGTGCCAGCAGCTTCGGGGGCGGATACGAGCAGTACTTC. As protein: CASSFGGGYEQYF.

This clonotype appeared a few times. The chain uses TRBV9 and TRBJ2-7; 8 bases fit TRBD2. Germline CDR1 is SGDLS and CDR2 is YYNGEE. The CDR3 has 14 residues. J lost 3 bases, V lost 4 bases, and 6 bases had no gene match. The CDR3 DNA sequence: TGTGCCAGCAGCCCGGGGGGGGCCAGCTACGAGCAGTACTTC. Translating gives CASSPGGASYEQYF. The full variable domain, completed using reference TRBV9 and TRBJ2-7, is DSGVTQTPKHLITATGQRVTLRCSPRSGDLSVYWYQQSLDQGLQFLIQYYNGEERAKGNILERFSAQQFPDLHSELNLSSLELGDSALYFCASSPGGASYEQYFGPGTRLTVT.

V usage is TRBV7-9 and J usage is TRBJ2-7; D gene ambiguous. Germline CDR1 is SEHNR and CDR2 is FQNEAQ (reference sequence). The CDR3 has 12 amino acids. The V and J ends lost 4 bases and 6 bases respectively, with 10 bases between them. CDR3 nucleotide sequence: TGTGCCAGCAGCTCCCAGTCTGCCGAGCAGTACTTC. Protein sequence: CASSSQSAEQYF.

This clonotype was found a few times. The genes are TRBV4-2 and TRBJ2-1; D unresolved. V lost 6 bases, J lost 7 bases, and 10 bases lay in between. CDR1 LGHNA and CDR2 YNFKEQ come from the germline V gene. This CDR3 comprises 12 residues. CDR3 amino acids: CASSPVPNEQFF. CDR3 sequence (DNA): TGTGCCAGCAGTCCCGTGCCAAATGAGCAGTTCTTC.

This clonotype was picked up a small number of times. The chain uses TRBV29-1 and TRBJ1-1, with D possibly being TRBD1 (5 bases). The V gene lost 0 bases and the J gene lost 1 base, with 9 bases spanning the gap. The CDR3 consists of 14 residues. Germline loops: CDR1 SQVTM, CDR2 ANQGSEA. The CDR3 nucleotides read TGCAGCGTTGAAGATCGGGGGTCGAACACTGAAGCTTTCTTT. Residues: CSVEDRGSNTEAFF. The full variable domain, its missing parts supplied by reference TRBV29-1 and TRBJ1-1, is SAVISQKPSRDICQRGTSLTIQCQVDSQVTMMFWYRQQPGQSLTLIATANQGSEATYESGFVIDKFPISRPNLTFSTLTVSNMSPEDSSIYLCSVEDRGSNTEAFFGQGTRLTVV.

This clonotype was recorded a few times. This sequence joins TRBV20-1 and TRBJ1-5, with 10 bases fitting TRBD1. V trimming: 0 bases; J trimming: 3 bases; junction bases outside the gene matches: 5. The CDR3 runs to 16 residues. Germline V CDR1 and CDR2: DFQATT, SNEGSKA (reference sequence). CDR3 amino acids: CSARDPGQGYNQPQHF. DNA of the CDR3: TGCAGTGCTAGAGATCCGGGACAGGGGTACAATCAGCCCCAGCATTTT.

The chain employs TRBV7-9 and TRBJ1-4; possible D gene TRBD1, 6 bases. Germline V CDR1 and CDR2: SEHNR, FQNEAQ (reference sequence). Trimming left V 2 bases short and J 5 bases short, with 12 bases between. The CDR3 consists of 15 residues. CDR3 bases: TGTGCCAGCAGCTTAAGTCAACAGGGCAATGAAAAACTGTTTTTT. Amino acids: CASSLSQQGNEKLFF.

This chain uses TRBV12-3 or TRBV12-4 with TRBJ2-7; maybe TRBD2 (6 bases). Trimming stripped 3 bases from V and 8 bases from J, with 14 bases between. CDR3 length equals 13 residues. This CDR3 is CASSLGDSDKQYF. CDR3 nucleotide sequence: TGTGCCAGCAGTTTGGGGGACTCCGACAAGCAGTACTTC.

The chain combines TRBV4-1 with TRBJ1-5; 8 nucleotides match TRBD1. The CDR3 runs 15 residues. After removal of 3 bases from V and 5 bases from J, the junction contained 6 bases not matched to a gene. Germline V gene data show CDR1 as MGHRA and CDR2 as YSYEKL. In DNA, the CDR3 is TGCGCCAGCAGCCAGGAGGACAGGGCTTATCAGCCCCAGCATTTT. This translates into CASSQEDRAYQPQHF.

V and J are TRBV9 and TRBJ1-1; possibly TRBD1 for D (5 bases). There are 12 residues in the CDR3. Trimming pared 4 bases from V and 8 bases from J, leaving 12 bases between. The V gene's germline CDR1 is SGDLS and CDR2 YYNGEE. The CDR3 region is CASSTLGGEAFF. The CDR3 bases are TGTGCCAGCAGCACTCTTGGGGGAGAAGCTTTCTTT.

The J gene is TRBJ1-5, the V gene TRBV6-2 or TRBV6-3; TRBD1 matches at 9 bases. The CDR3 is 15 residues long. Germline CDR1 reads MNHEY; CDR2 reads SVGEGT. Unmatched junction bases numbered 4, after V lost 3 bases and J lost 4 bases. This CDR3 reads CASSYPGQGNQPQHF. CDR3 nucleotide sequence: TGTGCCAGCAGTTATCCCGGACAGGGGAATCAGCCCCAGCATTTT.

The chain couples TRBV27 to TRBJ2-1, with D uncertain. Germline values: CDR1 MNHEY, CDR2 SMNVEV (reference sequence). V lost 8 bases and J lost 7, with 9 bases in between. The CDR3 covers 11 residues. CDR3 in DNA: TGTGCCAGCGCAGATGGAAATGAGCAGTTCTTC. It is translated as CASADGNEQFF.

This clonotype appeared once. V gene TRBV7-9 combines with J gene TRBJ1-1; 8 bases align to TRBD1. The CDR3 consists of 14 residues. Germline V lookup: CDR1 SEHNR, CDR2 FQNEAQ (reference sequence). J was trimmed by 4 bases and V by 5 bases; bases with no gene match: 6. The CDR3 sequence: CASSAATGGTEAFF. The CDR3 DNA sequence: TGTGCCAGCAGCGCGGCAACAGGGGGCACTGAAGCTTTCTTT. Full variable domain (rest looked up from reference TRBV7-9 and TRBJ1-1): DTGVSQNPRHKITKRGQNVTFRCDPISEHNRLYWYRQTLGQGPEFLTYFQNEAQLEKSRLLSDRFSAERPKGSFSTLEIQRTEQGDSAMYLCASSAATGGTEAFFGQGTRLTVV.

A few counts support this clonotype. J is TRBJ2-3 and V is TRBV7-3; 7 bases line up with TRBD2. The junction had 7 bases not matched to a gene; V was cut back by 4 bases and J by 0 bases. CDR1 and CDR2 (germline): SGHTA, FQGTGA. The CDR3 covers 16 residues. The CDR3 DNA is TGTGCCAGCAGCTATATCCCTAGCGGCAGCACAGATACGCAGTATTTT. It is translated as CASSYIPSGSTDTQYF.

The genes are TRBV27 and TRBJ2-7; no firm D call. The CDR3 has 15 amino acids. In germline, CDR1 is MNHEY, CDR2 SMNVEV (reference sequence). The germline V and J ends were trimmed by 4 bases and 3 bases, with 16 bases remaining between them. The CDR3 DNA follows: TGTGCCAGCAGTTACCGGGCGGACGGCTTCTACGAGCAGTACTTC. Amino acids: CASSYRADGFYEQYF.

V and J are TRBV9 and TRBJ1-6, with unresolved D. Germline CDR1 reads SGDLS; CDR2 reads YYNGEE. This CDR3 is 14 amino acids long. V was pared by 0 bases and J by 6 bases, with 7 bases between. CDR3 sequence: CASSVDSFNSPLHF. Written as DNA, the CDR3 is TGTGCCAGCAGCGTAGACTCTTTTAATTCACCCCTCCACTTT.

The sample holds many counts of this clonotype. J is TRBJ1-2 and V is TRBV7-2; 7 nucleotides match TRBD1. Germline CDR1 SGHTA, CDR2 FQGNSA. J lost 5 bases, V lost 3 bases, and 9 bases had no gene match. This CDR3 has 15 residues. The CDR3 reads CASSFITQGQYGYTF. Written as DNA, the CDR3 is TGTGCCAGCAGCTTCATTACACAGGGGCAATATGGCTACACCTTC.

V gene TRBV24-1 combines with J gene TRBJ2-1, with a tentative D call TRBD2 (6 bases). The V end lost 6 bases, the J end lost 0 bases, and 17 bases lay between the germline ends. This CDR3 comprises 17 residues. Germline values: CDR1 KGHDR, CDR2 SFDVKD. The CDR3 region is CATSLTSPESSYNEQFF. The CDR3 DNA reads TGTGCCACCAGTCTAACTAGCCCAGAGAGCTCCTACAATGAGCAGTTCTTC.

The gene calls are TRBV11-2 and TRBJ1-2; possibly TRBD1 for D (6 bases). In germline, CDR1 is SGHAT, CDR2 FQNNGV. This CDR3 has 14 residues. Between the trimmed V and J ends, which lost 2 bases and 8 bases, there was a span of 15 bases. Written as DNA, the CDR3 is TGTGCCAGCAGCTTACCCGACAGGTTTGAGGGCTACACCTTC. The encoded protein is CASSLPDRFEGYTF.

This clonotype appeared many times. The rearrangement joins TRBV7-6 to TRBJ1-1, with D unresolved. The V gene lost 2 bases and the J gene lost 2 bases, with 18 bases spanning the gap. Germline loops: CDR1 SGHVS, CDR2 FNYEAQ. The CDR3 totals 17 residues. DNA for the CDR3: TGTGCCAGCAGCTTATTTGCGGTGGAGTTGGGTAACACTGAAGCTTTCTTT. Protein product: CASSLFAVELGNTEAFF.

This clonotype was seen only a few times. The V call is TRBV5-1, the J call TRBJ2-7; TRBD1 matches 7 bases. V shed 2 bases, J shed 0 bases, and the junction held 2 bases outside the gene matches. Germline lookup yields CDR1 SGHRS and CDR2 YFSETQ. The CDR3 runs 14 residues. DNA of the CDR3: TGCGCCAGCAGCTTTACAGGGGACTCCTACGAGCAGTACTTC. It encodes CASSFTGDSYEQYF.

The CDR3 DNA is TGTGCCAGCAGCGTAAGCGGGAGGGCCGGGGAGCTGTTTTTT. Translation gives CASSVSGRAGELFF. The rearrangement uses TRBV7-9 and TRBJ2-2; TRBD2 aligns across 10 bases. Germline-derived CDR1 and CDR2 are SEHNR and FQNEAQ (reference sequence). This CDR3 region has 14 residues. V shed 5 bases and J 6 bases; nucleotides not matched to a gene: 3.

The table lists this clonotype with a few counts. The gene calls are TRBV10-3 and TRBJ2-3; 11 bases fit TRBD2. The CDR3 runs 18 residues. Germline loops: CDR1 ENHRY, CDR2 SYGVKD. The ends lost 0 bases at V and 0 bases at J; junction bases unmatched: 5. This CDR3 is CAISESRTSGLSTDTQYF. The CDR3 DNA is TGTGCCATCAGTGAGTCGCGGACTAGCGGGCTGAGCACAGATACGCAGTATTTT.

J is TRBJ1-1 and V is TRBV30, with 7 bases matching TRBD1. With 7 bases clipped from V and 5 bases from J, the junction kept 10 bases outside the gene matches. CDR1 is GTSNPN, CDR2 SVGIG, per germline (reference sequence). CDR3 size: 13 residues. The DNA of the CDR3 is TGTGCCTATAAACAGGGGAGTTGGACTGAAGCTTTCTTT. Encoded protein: CAYKQGSWTEAFF.

The chain recombines TRBV12-3 or TRBV12-4 with TRBJ1-1, with D possibly matching TRBD1 (5 bases). The CDR3 consists of 13 residues. V dropped 6 bases and J dropped 6 bases, with 14 bases sitting between them. The CDR3 reads CASRKGRDAEAFF. CDR3 DNA sequence: TGTGCCAGCAGGAAGGGCAGGGATGCTGAAGCTTTCTTT.

This clonotype was observed a few times. This rearrangement joins TRBV24-1 to TRBJ2-5; D unclear. The CDR3 covers 14 residues. The V end was cut by 0 bases, the J end by 2 bases, with 6 bases between. Germline V gene data show CDR1 as KGHDR and CDR2 as SFDVKD. As DNA, the CDR3 is TGTGCCACCAGTGATTTGGGTACACAAGAGACCCAGTACTTC. It encodes CATSDLGTQETQYF.